This T cell receptor beta chain was retrieved from a study of T cells after yellow fever vaccination (dated by TCRdb to between 2018 and 2021). Concerning the study at large: The SMART-Seq v4 Ultra Low Input RNA kit was used to prepare libraries from fractions with low cell numbers. Bulk TCR alpha and beta repertoires were sequenced longitudinally to track T-cell clones before and after primary and booster YFV17D yellow fever vaccination. The cohort comprised two healthy male donors, one aged 18 to 29 and one aged 30 to 40 years. Blood was drawn at multiple timepoints before and after primary and secondary immunization, with bulk PBMC replicates and cell subsets isolated. On the study overall, not on this receptor specifically: FACS-sorted repertoires could contain abundant contaminating clonotypes from the bulk population, so computational filtering was required. A small share of clonotypes occurred in both CD4 and CD8 compartments, likely arising from convergent recombination. After the booster, most of the clones that had expanded following primary vaccination were detected again (almost 98% of CD4 and 80% to 90% of CD8), which suggests that memory was broadly maintained. The secondary T-cell response was found to be weaker but faster than the primary response, with a peak reached on day 5 rather than on day 15. Because only a couple of donors were included in the study, the extent to which the findings can be generalized is limited.

TCRdb names Illumina NovaSeq 6000 as the instrument used. TCR cDNA was synthesized by 5'RACE template switching, through which a universal primer site and unique molecular identifiers were introduced. Priming of cDNA synthesis was performed from both the TCR alpha and TCR beta constant segments. Libraries were amplified in two PCR steps, with sample barcodes and sequencing adapters added in the second step. Sequencing of libraries was done on Illumina HiSeq 2500 (2x100 bp) or NovaSeq (2x150 bp). As for the original processing: MIGEC was used to demultiplex reads and collapse the reads into UMI consensus sequences, and MiXCR was used for V(D)J alignment. Clonotypes responding to the vaccine were identified with edgeR on replicate PBMC samples, with the criteria of FDR below 0.01 and a log2 fold change above 5 up to day 15. CD4 or CD8 identity was assigned to each bulk clonotype according to whether the clonotype was present at higher abundance in the sequenced CD4 repertoire or the sequenced CD8 repertoire. The raw public reads went through TCRdb reprocessing: fastp at Q25, MiXCR clone calling, in-frame beta chains kept. Rows merge per CDR3 protein into single entries with the most common DNA and genes. V and J calls and clone size were set by TCRdb, not the authors. For this sample there are about 340,000 distinct CDR3 sequences; under 15% appear just once. Clones ranked in the top ten supply 2.5% to 3.5% of the sample.

This clonotype was seen more than once but under ten times. No antigen is known for it. Base qualities are not provided; no much larger clone lies one nucleotide away. The treatment or condition label on this specimen signifies: live attenuated yellow fever vaccine strain. A standard Ficoll-Paque protocol was used to isolate PBMCs from peripheral blood. Dynabeads CD4 and CD8 positive selection kits were used to isolate the CD4 and CD8 T-cell fractions. TriZol was used to extract RNA from bulk PBMCs, from CD4 and CD8 fractions, and from dextramer-positive and dextramer-negative fractions. The specimen was CD4+ T cells sorted from PBMCs, collected 15 days after the yellow fever booster vaccination. The receptor was derived from a man between 18 and 35 years old who received the YFV17D yellow fever vaccine.

The DNA sequence is given as TGTGCCAGCAGCGCTAGCGGGGGGGCGTCGGAGACCCAGTACTTC. Its translation is CASSASGGASETQYF. The chain links TRBV6-4 with TRBJ2-5; 12 nucleotides in the junction match TRBD2. CDR1 and CDR2 are read off the germline V gene as MRHNA and SNTAGT. The CDR3 contains 15 residues, cysteine and phenylalanine counted. CDR3 DNA is the only sequence kept; it has 45 bases, read in frame from the first base. Here V drops 6 bases and J drops 5 bases, and the junction holds 7 bases not matched to any gene.